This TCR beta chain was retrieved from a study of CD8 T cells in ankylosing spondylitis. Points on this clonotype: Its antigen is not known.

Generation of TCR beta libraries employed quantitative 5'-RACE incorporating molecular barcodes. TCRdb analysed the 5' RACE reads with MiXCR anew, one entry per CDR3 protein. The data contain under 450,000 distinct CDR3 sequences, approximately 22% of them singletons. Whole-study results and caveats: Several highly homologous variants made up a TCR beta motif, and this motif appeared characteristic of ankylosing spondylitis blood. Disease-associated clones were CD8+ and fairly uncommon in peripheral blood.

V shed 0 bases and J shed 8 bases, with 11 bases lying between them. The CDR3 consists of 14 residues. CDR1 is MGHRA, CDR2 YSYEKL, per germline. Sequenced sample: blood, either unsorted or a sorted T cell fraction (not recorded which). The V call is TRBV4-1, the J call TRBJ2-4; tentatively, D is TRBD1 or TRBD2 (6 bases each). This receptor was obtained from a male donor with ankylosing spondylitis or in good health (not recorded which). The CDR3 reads CASSQDGGGDIQYF. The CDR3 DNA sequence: TGCGCCAGCAGCCAAGACGGGGGCGGGGACATTCAGTACTTC.